This T cell receptor beta chain was recovered during a study of T-cell reconstitution after alpha-beta-depleted transplantation in children. Unique molecular identifiers were built into the TCRbeta library. TCRdb re-derived calls from the PCR reads in MiXCR, one entry per CDR3 protein. The sample lists 350,000 to 450,000 distinct CDR3 sequences; roughly 15% were seen once. This clonotype has at least ten counts. This sample comprised PBMCs, obtained from the stem cell graft. This sequence was found in a human donor who donated a stem cell graft to a child with Fanconi anemia.

CDR3 region: CSAERYNEQFF. In nucleotides, the CDR3 is TGCAGCGCCGAGAGGTACAATGAGCAGTTCTTC. This chain uses TRBV29-1 with TRBJ2-1; D is unresolved. This CDR3 is built from 11 residues. From germline, CDR1 is SQVTM and CDR2 ANQGSEA. The V end was cut by 7 bases, the J end by 4 bases, with 8 bases between.